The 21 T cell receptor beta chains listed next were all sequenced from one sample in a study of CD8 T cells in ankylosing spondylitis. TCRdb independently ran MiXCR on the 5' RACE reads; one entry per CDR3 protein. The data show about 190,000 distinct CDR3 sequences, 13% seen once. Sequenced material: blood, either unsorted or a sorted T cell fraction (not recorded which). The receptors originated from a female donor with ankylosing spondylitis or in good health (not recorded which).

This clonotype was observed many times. The CDR3 loop reads CASSLYQGPTGEQFF. As DNA, the CDR3 is TGTGCCAGCAGTTTATACCAGGGTCCAACGGGTGAGCAGTTCTTC. The chain links TRBV28 to TRBJ2-1; D possibly corresponds to TRBD1 (5 bases). This CDR3 comprises 15 residues. The V gene's germline CDR1 is MDHEN and CDR2 SYDVKM. V was pared by 1 base and J by 9 bases, with 16 bases between.

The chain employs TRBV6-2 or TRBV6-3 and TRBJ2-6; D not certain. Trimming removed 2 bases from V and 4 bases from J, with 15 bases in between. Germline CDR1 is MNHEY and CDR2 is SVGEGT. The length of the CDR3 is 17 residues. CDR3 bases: TGTGCCAGCAGTTACGACCTTGATCCTCTGGGGGCCAACGTCCTGACTTTC. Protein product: CASSYDLDPLGANVLTF.

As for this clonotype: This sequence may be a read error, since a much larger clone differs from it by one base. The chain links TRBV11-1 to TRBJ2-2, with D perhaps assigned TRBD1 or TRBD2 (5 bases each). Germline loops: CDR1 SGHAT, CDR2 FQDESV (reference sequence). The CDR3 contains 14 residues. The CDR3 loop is CASSPQGYTGVLFF. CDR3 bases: TGTGCCAGCAGCCCGCAGGGTTACACCGGGGTGCTGTTTTTT.

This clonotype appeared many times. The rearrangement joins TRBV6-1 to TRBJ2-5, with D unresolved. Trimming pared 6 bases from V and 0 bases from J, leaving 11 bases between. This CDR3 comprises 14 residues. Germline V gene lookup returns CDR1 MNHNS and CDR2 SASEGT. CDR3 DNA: TGTGCCAGCAGCCCAGGACGGTACCAAGAGACCCAGTACTTC. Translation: CASSPGRYQETQYF.

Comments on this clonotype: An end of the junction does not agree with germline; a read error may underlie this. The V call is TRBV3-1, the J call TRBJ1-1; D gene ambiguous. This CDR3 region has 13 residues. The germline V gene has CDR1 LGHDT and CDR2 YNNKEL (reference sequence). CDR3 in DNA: TGTGTCAGCAGCCAGACGATTCTAGGCGAAGCTTTCTTT. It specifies CVSSQTILGEAFF.

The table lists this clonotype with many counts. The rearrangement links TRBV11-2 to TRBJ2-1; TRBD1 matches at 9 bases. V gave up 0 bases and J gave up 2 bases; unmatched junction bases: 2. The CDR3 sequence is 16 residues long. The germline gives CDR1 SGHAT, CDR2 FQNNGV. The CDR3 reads CASSLENRGPYNEQFF. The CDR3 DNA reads TGTGCCAGCAGCTTAGAGAACAGGGGGCCCTACAATGAGCAGTTCTTC. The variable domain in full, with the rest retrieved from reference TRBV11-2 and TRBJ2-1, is EAGVAQSPRYKIIEKRQSVAFWCNPISGHATLYWYQQILGQGPKLLIQFQNNGVVDDSQLPKDRFSAERLKGVDSTLKIQPAKLEDSAVYLCASSLENRGPYNEQFFGPGTRLTVL.

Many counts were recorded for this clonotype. The CDR3: CASSSVVAGSKNIQYF. The CDR3 nucleotides read TGTGCCAGCAGCAGCGTTGTGGCAGGGTCCAAAAACATTCAGTACTTC. The V call is TRBV7-9, the J call TRBJ2-4; possibly TRBD1 for D (5 bases). Germline V gene data show CDR1 as SEHNR and CDR2 as FQNEAQ (reference sequence). The CDR3 runs 16 residues. V was trimmed by 5 bases and J by 2 bases, leaving 16 bases between them.

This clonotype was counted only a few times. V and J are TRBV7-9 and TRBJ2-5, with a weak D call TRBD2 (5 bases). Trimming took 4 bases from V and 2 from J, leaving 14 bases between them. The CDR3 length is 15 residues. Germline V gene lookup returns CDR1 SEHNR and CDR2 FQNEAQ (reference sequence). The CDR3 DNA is TGTGCCAGCAGCTCCTATCTCGGGGTTCAAGAGACCCAGTACTTC. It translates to CASSSYLGVQETQYF.

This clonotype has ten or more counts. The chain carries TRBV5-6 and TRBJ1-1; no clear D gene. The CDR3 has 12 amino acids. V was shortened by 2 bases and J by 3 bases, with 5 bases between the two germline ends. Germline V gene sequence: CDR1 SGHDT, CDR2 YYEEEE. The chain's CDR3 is CASSLLDTEAFF. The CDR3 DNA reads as TGTGCCAGCAGCTTATTAGACACTGAAGCTTTCTTT.

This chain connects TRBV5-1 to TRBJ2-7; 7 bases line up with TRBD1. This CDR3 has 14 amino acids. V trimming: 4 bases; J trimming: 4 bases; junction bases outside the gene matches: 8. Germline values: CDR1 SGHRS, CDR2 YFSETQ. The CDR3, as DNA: TGCGCCAGCAGCAGACAGGGTCCTGATTACGAGCAGTACTTC. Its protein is CASSRQGPDYEQYF.

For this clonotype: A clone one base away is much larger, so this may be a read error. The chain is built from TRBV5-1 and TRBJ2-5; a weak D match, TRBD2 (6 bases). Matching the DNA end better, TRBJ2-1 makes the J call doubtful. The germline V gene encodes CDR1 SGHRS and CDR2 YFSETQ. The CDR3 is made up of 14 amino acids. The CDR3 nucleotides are TGCGCCAGCAGCTTCCTGGAGGGCAAAGAGACCCAGTTCTTC. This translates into CASSFLEGKETQFF.

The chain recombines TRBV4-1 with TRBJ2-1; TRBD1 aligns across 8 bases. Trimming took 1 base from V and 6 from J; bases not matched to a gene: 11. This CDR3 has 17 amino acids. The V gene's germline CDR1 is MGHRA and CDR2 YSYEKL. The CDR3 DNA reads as TGCGCCAGCAGCCAAGTACGAGCCAGGGGGCCTATCAATGAGCAGTTCTTC. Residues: CASSQVRARGPINEQFF.

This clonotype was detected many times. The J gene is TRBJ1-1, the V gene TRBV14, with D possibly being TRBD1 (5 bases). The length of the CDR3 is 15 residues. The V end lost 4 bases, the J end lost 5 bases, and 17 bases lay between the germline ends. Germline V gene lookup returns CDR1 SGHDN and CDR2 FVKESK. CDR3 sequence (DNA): TGTGCCAGCAGCCTCCAGGCGGGGCGTAGGACTGAAGCTTTCTTT. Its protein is CASSLQAGRRTEAFF.

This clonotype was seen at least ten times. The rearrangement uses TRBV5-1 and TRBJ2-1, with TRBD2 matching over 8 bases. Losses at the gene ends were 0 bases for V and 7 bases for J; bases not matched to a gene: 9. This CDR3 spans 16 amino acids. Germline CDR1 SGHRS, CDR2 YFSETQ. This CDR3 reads CASSLAGSGGMNEQFF. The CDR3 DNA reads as TGCGCCAGCAGCTTGGCCGGATCGGGAGGGATGAATGAGCAGTTCTTC.

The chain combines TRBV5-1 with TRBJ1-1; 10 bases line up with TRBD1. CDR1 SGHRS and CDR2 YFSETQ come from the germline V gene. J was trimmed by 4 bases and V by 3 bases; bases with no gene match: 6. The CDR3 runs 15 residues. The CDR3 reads CASSSDRGPGTEAFF. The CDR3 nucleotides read TGCGCCAGCAGCTCTGACAGGGGGCCCGGCACTGAAGCTTTCTTT.

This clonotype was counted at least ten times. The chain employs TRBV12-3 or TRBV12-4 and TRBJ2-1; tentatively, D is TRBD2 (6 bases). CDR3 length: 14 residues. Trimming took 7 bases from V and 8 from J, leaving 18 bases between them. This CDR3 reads CASIPGRHSDEQFF. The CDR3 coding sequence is TGTGCCAGCATCCCTGGGAGGCACTCGGATGAGCAGTTCTTC.

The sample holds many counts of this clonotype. For the CDR3, the DNA is TGCGCCAGCGGGAGCGGGACGAGCTCCTACAATGAGCAGTTCTTC. Its protein product is CASGSGTSSYNEQFF. The chain joins TRBV5-1 to TRBJ2-1; 7 bases fit TRBD2. The germline V gene has CDR1 SGHRS and CDR2 YFSETQ. V shed 7 bases, J shed 0 bases, and the junction held 7 bases outside the gene matches. CDR3 length: 15 amino acids.

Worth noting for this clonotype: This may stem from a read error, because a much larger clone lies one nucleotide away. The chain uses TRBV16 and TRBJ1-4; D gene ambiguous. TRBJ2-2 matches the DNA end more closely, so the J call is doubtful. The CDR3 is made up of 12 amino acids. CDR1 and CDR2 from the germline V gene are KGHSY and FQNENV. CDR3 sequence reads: CASSQTARELFF. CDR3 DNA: TGTGCCAGCAGCCAAACCGCTAGGGAGCTGTTTTTT.

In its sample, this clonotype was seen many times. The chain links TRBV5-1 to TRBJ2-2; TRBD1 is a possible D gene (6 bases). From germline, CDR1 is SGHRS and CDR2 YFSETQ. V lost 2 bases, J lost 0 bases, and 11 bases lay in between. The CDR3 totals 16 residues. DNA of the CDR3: TGCGCCAGCAGCTTTTGGACAGTTGCGAACACCGGGGAGCTGTTTTTT. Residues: CASSFWTVANTGELFF.

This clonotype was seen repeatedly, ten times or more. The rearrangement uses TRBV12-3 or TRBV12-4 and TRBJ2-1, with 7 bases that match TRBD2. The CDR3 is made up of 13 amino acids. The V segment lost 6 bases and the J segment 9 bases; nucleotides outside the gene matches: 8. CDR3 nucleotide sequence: TGTGCCAGCAGGGTACTAGCGAAGGGTGAGCAGTTCTTC. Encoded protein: CASRVLAKGEQFF.

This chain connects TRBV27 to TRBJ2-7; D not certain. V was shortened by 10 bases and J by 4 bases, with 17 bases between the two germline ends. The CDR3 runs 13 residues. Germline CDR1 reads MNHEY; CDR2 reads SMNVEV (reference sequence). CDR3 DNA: TGTGCCACATCACACGACGGAAAATACGAGCAGTACTTC. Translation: CATSHDGKYEQYF.